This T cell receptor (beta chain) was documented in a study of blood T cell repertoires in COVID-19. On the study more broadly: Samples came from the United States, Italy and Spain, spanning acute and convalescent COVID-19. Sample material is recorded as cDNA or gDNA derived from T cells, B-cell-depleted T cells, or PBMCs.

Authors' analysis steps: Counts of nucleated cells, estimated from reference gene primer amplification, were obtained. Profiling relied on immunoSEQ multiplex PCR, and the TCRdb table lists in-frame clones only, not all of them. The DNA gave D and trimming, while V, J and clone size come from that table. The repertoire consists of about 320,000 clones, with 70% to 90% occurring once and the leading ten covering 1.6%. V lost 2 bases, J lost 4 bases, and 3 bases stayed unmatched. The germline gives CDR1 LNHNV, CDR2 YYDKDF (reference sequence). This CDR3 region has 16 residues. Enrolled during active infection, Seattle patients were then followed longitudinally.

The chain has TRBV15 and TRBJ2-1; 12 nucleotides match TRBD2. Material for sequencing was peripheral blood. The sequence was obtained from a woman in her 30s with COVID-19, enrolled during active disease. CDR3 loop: CATSRTSGGTYNEQFF. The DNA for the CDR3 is TGTGCCACCAGCAGAACTAGCGGGGGGACTTACAATGAGCAGTTCTTC.